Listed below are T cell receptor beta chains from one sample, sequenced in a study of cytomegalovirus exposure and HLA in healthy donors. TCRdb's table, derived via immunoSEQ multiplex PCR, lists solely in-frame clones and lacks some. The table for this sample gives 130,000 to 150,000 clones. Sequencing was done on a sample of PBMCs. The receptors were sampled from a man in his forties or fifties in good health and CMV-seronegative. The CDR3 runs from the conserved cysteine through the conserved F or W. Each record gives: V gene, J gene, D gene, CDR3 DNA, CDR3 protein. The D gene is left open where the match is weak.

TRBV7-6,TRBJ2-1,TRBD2,TGTGCCAGCAGCTTAGGACTAGCGGGACTCGGAAATGAGCAGTTCTTC,CASSLGLAGLGNEQFF
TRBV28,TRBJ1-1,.,TGTGCCAGCAGGCGAGAGTTAAACACTGAAGCTTTCTTT,CASRRELNTEAFF
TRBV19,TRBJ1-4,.,TGTGCCAGTAGTCTTCAGGCTCAACGGAATGAAAAACTGTTTTTT,CASSLQAQRNEKLFF
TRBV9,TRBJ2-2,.,TGTGCCAGCAGCGTAGCTCCGGGCACCGGGGAGCTGTTTTTT,CASSVAPGTGELFF
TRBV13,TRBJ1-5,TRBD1,TGTGCCAGCAGCTTAGGATGGGACAGGGTCAATCAGCCCCAGCATTTT,CASSLGWDRVNQPQHF
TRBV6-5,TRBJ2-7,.,TGTGCCAGCAGTGTGGGCACTAGGGAGCAGTACTTC,CASSVGTREQYF
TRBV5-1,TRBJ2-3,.,TGCGCCAGCAGCTTGGCGCAGGGGTTGGATACGCAGTATTTT,CASSLAQGLDTQYF
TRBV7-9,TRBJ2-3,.,TGTGCCAGCAGCCGCGCGACAAGCACAGATACGCAGTATTTT,CASSRATSTDTQYF
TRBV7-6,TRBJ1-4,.,TGTGCCAGCAGCTTAGTAGGTGGGAGTAAGGACGGAAAACTGTTTTTT,CASSLVGGSKDGKLFF
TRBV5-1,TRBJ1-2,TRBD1,TGCGCCAGCAGCTCCGGACAGGGAGAGGATGGCTACACCTTC,CASSSGQGEDGYTF
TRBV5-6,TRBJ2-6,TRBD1,TGTGCCAGCTCCCAAGACAGGGGGCTTACCAACGTCCTGACTTTC,CASSQDRGLTNVLTF
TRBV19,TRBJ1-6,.,TGTGCCAGCCGTATTATGAGCTCCTATAATTCACCCCTCCACTTT,CASRIMSSYNSPLHF
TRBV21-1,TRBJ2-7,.,TGTGCCAGCCAAACAGGTTGCTCCTACGAGCAGTACTTC,CASQTGCSYEQYF
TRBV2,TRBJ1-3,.,TGTGCCAACGCCGGGGGTACTGGAAACACCATATATTTT,CANAGGTGNTIYF
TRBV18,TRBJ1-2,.,TGTGCCAGCTCACAGCTTGTTGTATATGGCTACACCTTC,CASSQLVVYGYTF
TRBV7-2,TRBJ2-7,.,TGTGCCAGCAGCCCACAGGCCGCGGGGGAGCAGTACTTC,CASSPQAAGEQYF
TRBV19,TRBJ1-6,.,TGTGCCAGTAGTATAGATCTGGGCCGAGCAAATTCACCCCTCCACTTT,CASSIDLGRANSPLHF
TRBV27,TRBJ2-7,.,TGTGCCAGCAGTTTCGAGTCCGCTTCCTACGAGCAGTACTTC,CASSFESASYEQYF